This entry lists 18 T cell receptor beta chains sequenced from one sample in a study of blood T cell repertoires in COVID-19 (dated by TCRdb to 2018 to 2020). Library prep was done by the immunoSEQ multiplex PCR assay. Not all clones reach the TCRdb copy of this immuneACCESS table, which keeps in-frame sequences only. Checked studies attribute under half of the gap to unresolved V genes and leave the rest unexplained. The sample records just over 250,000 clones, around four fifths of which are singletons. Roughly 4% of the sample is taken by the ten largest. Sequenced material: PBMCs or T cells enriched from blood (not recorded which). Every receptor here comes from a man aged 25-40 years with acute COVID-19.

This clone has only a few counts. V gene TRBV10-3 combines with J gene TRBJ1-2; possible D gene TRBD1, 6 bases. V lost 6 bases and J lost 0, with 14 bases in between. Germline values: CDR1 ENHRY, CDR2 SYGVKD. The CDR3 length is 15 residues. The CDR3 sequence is CAISTGQLTNYGYTF. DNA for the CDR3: TGTGCCATCAGCACAGGACAGCTCACTAACTATGGCTACACCTTC.

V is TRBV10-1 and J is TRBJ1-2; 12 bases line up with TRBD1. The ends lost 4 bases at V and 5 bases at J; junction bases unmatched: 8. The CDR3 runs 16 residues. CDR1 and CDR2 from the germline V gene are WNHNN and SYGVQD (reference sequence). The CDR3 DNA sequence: TGCGCCAGCAGTGGCGGGGGACAGGGGGCCCTATATGGCTACACCTTC. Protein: CASSGGGQGALYGYTF.

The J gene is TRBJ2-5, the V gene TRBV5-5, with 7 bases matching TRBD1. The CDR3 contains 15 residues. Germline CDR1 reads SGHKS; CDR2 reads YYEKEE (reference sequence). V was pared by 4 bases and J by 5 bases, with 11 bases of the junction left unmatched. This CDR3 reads CASSGPDRVRETQYF. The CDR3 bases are TGTGCCAGCAGCGGGCCCGACAGGGTCAGGGAGACCCAGTACTTC.

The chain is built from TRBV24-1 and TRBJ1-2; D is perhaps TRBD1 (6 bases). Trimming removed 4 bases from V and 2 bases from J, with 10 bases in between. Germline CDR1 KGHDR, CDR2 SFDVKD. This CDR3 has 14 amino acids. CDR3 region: CATSEARGNYGYTF. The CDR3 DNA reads TGTGCCACCAGTGAAGCCAGGGGAAACTATGGCTACACCTTC.

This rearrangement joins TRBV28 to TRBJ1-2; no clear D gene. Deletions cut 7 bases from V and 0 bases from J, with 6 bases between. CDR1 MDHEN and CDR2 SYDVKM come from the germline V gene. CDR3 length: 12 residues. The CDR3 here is CASTVSNYGYTF. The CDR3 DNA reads TGTGCCAGCACGGTGTCTAACTATGGCTACACCTTC.

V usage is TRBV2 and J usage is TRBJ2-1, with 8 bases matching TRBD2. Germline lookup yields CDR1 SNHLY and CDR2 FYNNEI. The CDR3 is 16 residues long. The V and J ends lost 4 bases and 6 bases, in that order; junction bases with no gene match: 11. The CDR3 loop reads CASSAWGAGGGNEQFF. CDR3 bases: TGTGCCAGCAGTGCCTGGGGCGCGGGGGGCGGCAATGAGCAGTTCTTC. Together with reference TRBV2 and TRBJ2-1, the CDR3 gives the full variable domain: EPEVTQTPSHQVTQMGQEVILRCVPISNHLYFYWYRQILGQKVEFLVSFYNNEISEKSEIFDDQFSVERPDGSNFTLKIRSTKLEDSAMYFCASSAWGAGGGNEQFFGPGTRLTVL.

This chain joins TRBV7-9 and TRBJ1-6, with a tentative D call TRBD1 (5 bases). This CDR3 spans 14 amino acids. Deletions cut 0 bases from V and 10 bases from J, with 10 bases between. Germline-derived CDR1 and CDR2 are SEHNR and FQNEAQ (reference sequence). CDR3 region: CASSLAGVGSPLHF. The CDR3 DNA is TGTGCCAGCAGCTTAGCAGGGGTTGGGTCACCCCTCCACTTT.

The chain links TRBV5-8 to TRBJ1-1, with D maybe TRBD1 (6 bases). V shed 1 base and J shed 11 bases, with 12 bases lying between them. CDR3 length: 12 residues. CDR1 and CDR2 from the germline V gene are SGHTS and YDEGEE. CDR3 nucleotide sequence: TGTGCCAGCAGCTTGACAGGGCTCGACGCTTTCTTT. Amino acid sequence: CASSLTGLDAFF.

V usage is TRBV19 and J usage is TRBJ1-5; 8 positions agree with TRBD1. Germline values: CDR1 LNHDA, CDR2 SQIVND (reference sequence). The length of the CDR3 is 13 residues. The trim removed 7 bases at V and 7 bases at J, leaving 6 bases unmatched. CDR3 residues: CASKGQGVQPQHF. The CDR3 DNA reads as TGTGCCAGTAAAGGACAGGGTGTCCAGCCCCAGCATTTT.

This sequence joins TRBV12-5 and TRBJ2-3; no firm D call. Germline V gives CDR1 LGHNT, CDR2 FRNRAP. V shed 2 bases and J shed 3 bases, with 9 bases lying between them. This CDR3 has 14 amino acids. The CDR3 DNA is TGTGCTAGTGGTTTGCTGACAAGTACAGATACGCAGTATTTT. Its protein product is CASGLLTSTDTQYF.

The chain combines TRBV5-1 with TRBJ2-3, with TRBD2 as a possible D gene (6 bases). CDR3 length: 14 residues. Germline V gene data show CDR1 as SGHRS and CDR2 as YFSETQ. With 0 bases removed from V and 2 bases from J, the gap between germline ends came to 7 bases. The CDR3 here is CASSLERVTDTQYF. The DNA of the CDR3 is TGCGCCAGCAGCTTGGAGCGGGTCACAGATACGCAGTATTTT.

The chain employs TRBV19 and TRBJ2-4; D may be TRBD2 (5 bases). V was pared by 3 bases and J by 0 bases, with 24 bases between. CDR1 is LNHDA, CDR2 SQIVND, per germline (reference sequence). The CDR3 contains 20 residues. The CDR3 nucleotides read TGTGCCAGTAGTATCACGGGGTCACCGAGCGAAGCCATAGCCAAAAACATTCAGTACTTC. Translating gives CASSITGSPSEAIAKNIQYF. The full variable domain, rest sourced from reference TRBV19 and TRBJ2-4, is DGGITQSPKYLFRKEGQNVTLSCEQNLNHDAMYWYRQDPGQGLRLIYYSQIVNDFQKGDIAEGYSVSREKKESFPLTVTSAQKNPTAFYLCASSITGSPSEAIAKNIQYFGAGTRLSVL.

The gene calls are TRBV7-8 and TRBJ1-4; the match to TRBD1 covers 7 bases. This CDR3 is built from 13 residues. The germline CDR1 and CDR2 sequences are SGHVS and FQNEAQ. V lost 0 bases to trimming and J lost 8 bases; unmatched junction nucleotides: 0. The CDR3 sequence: CASSLAGGEKLFF. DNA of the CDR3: TGTGCCAGCAGCTTAGCAGGGGGCGAAAAACTGTTTTTT.

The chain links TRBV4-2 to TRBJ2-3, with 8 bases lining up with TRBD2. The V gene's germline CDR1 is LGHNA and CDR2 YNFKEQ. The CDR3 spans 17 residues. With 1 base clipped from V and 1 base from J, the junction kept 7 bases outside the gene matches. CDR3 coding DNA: TGTGCCAGCAGCCAAGTTGACTCGACTAGCGGCACAGATACGCAGTATTTT. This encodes CASSQVDSTSGTDTQYF.

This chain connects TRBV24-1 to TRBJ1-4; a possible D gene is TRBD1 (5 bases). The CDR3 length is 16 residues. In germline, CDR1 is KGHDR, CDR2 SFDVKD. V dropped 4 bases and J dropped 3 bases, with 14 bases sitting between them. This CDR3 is CATSDPGQSANEKLFF. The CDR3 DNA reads TGTGCCACCAGTGACCCAGGGCAGTCAGCTAATGAAAAACTGTTTTTT.

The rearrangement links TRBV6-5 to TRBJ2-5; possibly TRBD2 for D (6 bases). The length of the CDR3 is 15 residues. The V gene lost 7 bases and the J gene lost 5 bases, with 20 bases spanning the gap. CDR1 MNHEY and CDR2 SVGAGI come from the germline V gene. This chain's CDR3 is CASTPRPPRGETQYF. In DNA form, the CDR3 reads TGTGCCAGCACCCCGAGGCCTCCTCGGGGGGAGACCCAGTACTTC.

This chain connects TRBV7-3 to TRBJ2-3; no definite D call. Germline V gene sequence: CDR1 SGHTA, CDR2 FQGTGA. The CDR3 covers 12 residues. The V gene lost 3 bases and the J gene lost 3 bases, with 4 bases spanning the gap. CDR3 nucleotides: TGTGCCAGCAGCTTCGTTACAGATACGCAGTATTTT. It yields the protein CASSFVTDTQYF. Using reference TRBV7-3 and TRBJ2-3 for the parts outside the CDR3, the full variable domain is GAGVSQTPSNKVTEKGKYVELRCDPISGHTALYWYRQSLGQGPEFLIYFQGTGAADDSGLPNDRFFAVRPEGSVSTLKIQRTERGDSAVYLCASSFVTDTQYFGPGTRLTVL.

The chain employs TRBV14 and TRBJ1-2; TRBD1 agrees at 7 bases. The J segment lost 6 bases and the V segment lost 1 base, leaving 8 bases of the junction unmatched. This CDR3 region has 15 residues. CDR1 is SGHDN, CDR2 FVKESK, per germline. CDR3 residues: CASSQARQGVNGYTF. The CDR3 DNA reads TGTGCCAGCAGCCAAGCCCGGCAGGGGGTAAATGGCTACACCTTC. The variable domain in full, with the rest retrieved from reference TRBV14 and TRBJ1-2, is EAGVTQFPSHSVIEKGQTVTLRCDPISGHDNLYWYRRVMGKEIKFLLHFVKESKQDESGMPNNRFLAERTGGTYSTLKVQPAELEDSGVYFCASSQARQGVNGYTFGSGTRLTVV.